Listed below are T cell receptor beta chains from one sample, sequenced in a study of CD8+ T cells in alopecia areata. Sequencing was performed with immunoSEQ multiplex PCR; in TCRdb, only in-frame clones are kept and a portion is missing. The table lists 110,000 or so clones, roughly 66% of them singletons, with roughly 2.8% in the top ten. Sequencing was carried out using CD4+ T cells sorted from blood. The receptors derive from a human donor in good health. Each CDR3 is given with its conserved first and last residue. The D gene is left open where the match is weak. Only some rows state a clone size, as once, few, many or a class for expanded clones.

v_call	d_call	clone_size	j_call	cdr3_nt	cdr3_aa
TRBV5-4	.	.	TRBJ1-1	TGTGCCAGCAGCTTGGGATACCTGAACACTGAAGCTTTCTTT	CASSLGYLNTEAFF
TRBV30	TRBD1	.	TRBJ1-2	TGTGCCTGGAATAGACAGGGGATCGTCTATGGCTACACCTTC	CAWNRQGIVYGYTF
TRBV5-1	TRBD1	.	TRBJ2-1	TGCGCCAGCAGCTCCGGGACAGGGGGCCATGAGCAGTTCTTC	CASSSGTGGHEQFF
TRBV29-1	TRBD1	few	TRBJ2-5	TGCAGCGTTGGGACAGGGGGAGAGACCCAGTACTTC	CSVGTGGETQYF
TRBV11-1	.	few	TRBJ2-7	TGTGCCAGCAGCTCCTCCCCCTACGAGCAGTACTTC	CASSSSPYEQYF
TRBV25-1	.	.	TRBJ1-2	TGTGCCAGCAGTGAACCCCCAGAGGCTAGGGGCTACACCTTC	CASSEPPEARGYTF
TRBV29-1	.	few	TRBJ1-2	TGCAGCGTTGAAGATCGGGGGGACGGAAAGCCCTACACCTTC	CSVEDRGDGKPYTF
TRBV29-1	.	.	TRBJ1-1	TGCAGCGTTGCACTTATGAACACTGAAGCTTTCTTT	CSVALMNTEAFF
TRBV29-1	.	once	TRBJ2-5	TGCAGCGTTGGGGGGGCTGGCATGGAGACCCAGTACTTC	CSVGGAGMETQYF
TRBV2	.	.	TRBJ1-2	TGTGCCAGCAGTGGTACGGGCCTGGGGGGCTACACCTTC	CASSGTGLGGYTF
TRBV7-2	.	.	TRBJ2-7	TGTGCCAGCACCTCGTACACTAACTACGAGCAGTACTTC	CASTSYTNYEQYF
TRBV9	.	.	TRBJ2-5	TGTGCCAGCAGCGGTACCCCGGGGGAGACCCAGTACTTC	CASSGTPGETQYF
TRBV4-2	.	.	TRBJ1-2	TGTGCCAGCAGCTTTTTGGGGGACACACGGGGCTACACCTTC	CASSFLGDTRGYTF
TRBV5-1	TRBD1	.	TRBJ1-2	TGCGCCAGCAGCCCAGGGACAGCCGACTACACCTTC	CASSPGTADYTF
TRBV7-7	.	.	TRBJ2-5	TGTGCCAGCAGCTTGGACAGACAAGAGACCCAGTACTTC	CASSLDRQETQYF
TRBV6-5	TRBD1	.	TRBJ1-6	TGTGCCAGCAGTTACAGCCGACAGGGCATCAATTCACCCCTCCACTTT	CASSYSRQGINSPLHF
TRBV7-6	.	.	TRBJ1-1	TGTGCCAGCAGCTCCAGGGGTACTGAAGCTTTCTTT	CASSSRGTEAFF
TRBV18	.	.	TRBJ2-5	TGTGCCAGCTCACCCCAGGGGGGGTCACAAGAGACCCAGTACTTC	CASSPQGGSQETQYF
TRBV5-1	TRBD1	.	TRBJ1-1	TGCGCCAGCAGCCCCGGACAGGGCACTGAAGCTTTCTTT	CASSPGQGTEAFF
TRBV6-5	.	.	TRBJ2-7	TGTGCCAGCAGAAACACTTACGAGCAGTACTTC	CASRNTYEQYF
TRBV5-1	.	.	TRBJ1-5	TGCGCCAGCAGCTTGGCGGCAGGAAACAATCAGCCCCAGCATTTT	CASSLAAGNNQPQHF
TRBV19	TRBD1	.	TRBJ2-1	TGTGCCAGTAGTATAGCCCGACAGGGTAAGCAGTTCTTC	CASSIARQGKQFF
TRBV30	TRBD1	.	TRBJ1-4	TGTGCCTGGAGTAGGACAGGGGCAACTAATGAAAAACTGTTTTTT	CAWSRTGATNEKLFF
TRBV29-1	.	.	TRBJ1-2	TGCAGCGCCCCGATCAACACCTTC	CSAPINTF
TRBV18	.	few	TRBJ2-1	TGTGCCAGCTCACCACCGTCTTCAGTCAATGAGCAGTTCTTC	CASSPPSSVNEQFF
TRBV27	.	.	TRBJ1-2	TGTGCCAGCAGTTCGTTCAGAGGGGACTACACCTTC	CASSSFRGDYTF
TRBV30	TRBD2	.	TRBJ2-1	TGTGCCTGGAGTAAGGCGGGGGGTAATTACAATGAGCAGTTCTTC	CAWSKAGGNYNEQFF
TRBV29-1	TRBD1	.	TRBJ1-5	TGCAGCGCACTGACAGGGGGAAATCAGCCCCAGCATTTT	CSALTGGNQPQHF
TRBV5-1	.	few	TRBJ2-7	TGCGCCAGCAGCTTGGAAGGACAGCAATACGAGCAGTACTTC	CASSLEGQQYEQYF